The 30 T cell receptor beta chains reported below all come from one sample, sequenced in a study of neurological immune-mediated disorders. TCRdb reanalysed the 5' RACE reads using MiXCR and keeps one entry per CDR3 protein. The top ten clones hold 2.5% to 3% of a sample with more than 75,000 distinct CDR3 sequences, under 4.5% of them seen once. Sequenced: PBMCs. The receptors stem from a woman aged 45-60 years with multiple sclerosis.

The sample holds many counts of this clonotype. The chain recombines TRBV7-2 with TRBJ1-2; 8 nucleotides match TRBD1. Germline assignment: CDR1 SGHTA and CDR2 FQGNSA. J lost 4 bases, V lost 5 bases, and 9 bases had no gene match. This CDR3 has 15 amino acids. The CDR3 loop is CASSVGTGPFYGYTF. CDR3 nucleotides: TGTGCCAGCAGCGTCGGGACAGGTCCCTTCTATGGCTACACCTTC. Based on the CDR3 plus reference TRBV7-2 and TRBJ1-2, the full variable domain is GAGVSQSPSNKVTEKGKDVELRCDPISGHTALYWYRQSLGQGLEFLIYFQGNSAPDKSGLPSDRFSAERTGGSVSTLTIQRTQQEDSAVYLCASSVGTGPFYGYTFGSGTRLTVV.

This clonotype was found many times. The V call is TRBV20-1, the J call TRBJ2-1; D not certain. The CDR3 extends over 11 amino acids. Germline V gene lookup returns CDR1 DFQATT and CDR2 SNEGSKA (reference sequence). CDR3 DNA sequence: TGCAGGCTTCAAATAGCTTATGAGCAGTTCTTC. Protein sequence: CRLQIAYEQFF.

This clonotype was seen repeatedly, ten times or more. The rearrangement joins TRBV12-3 or TRBV12-4 to TRBJ2-7, with unresolved D. V shed 4 bases and J shed 2 bases, with 12 bases lying between them. The CDR3 is 14 amino acids. The CDR3 sequence: CASSSRLKPYEQYF. CDR3 in DNA: TGTGCCAGCAGTTCTCGACTCAAGCCCTACGAGCAGTACTTC.

This clonotype showed up many times. This chain joins TRBV15 and TRBJ2-3; the D is unclear. The germline V gene encodes CDR1 LNHNV and CDR2 YYDKDF (reference sequence). The CDR3 consists of 15 residues. The V end was cut by 0 bases, the J end by 5 bases, with 12 bases between. CDR3 coding DNA: TGTGCCACCAGCAGAGATCGTCCCAGTGGAGATACGCAGTATTTT. Translated, it gives CATSRDRPSGDTQYF.

In this sample, this clonotype turned up many times. The chain is built from TRBV27 and TRBJ2-7; 9 bases fit TRBD1. V was clipped by 6 bases and J by 5 bases; unmatched bases: 8. Looked up from germline, CDR1 is MNHEY and CDR2 is SMNVEV (reference sequence). This CDR3 has 14 residues. The CDR3 DNA is TGTGCCAGCAGAGACCGGGACAGGGTCCACGAGCAGTACTTC. Its translation: CASRDRDRVHEQYF.

This clonotype has at least ten counts. V gene TRBV6-5 combines with J gene TRBJ2-7; 9 bases are a match to TRBD2. CDR1 is MNHEY, CDR2 SVGAGI, per germline. The CDR3 has 15 residues. Germline trimming cut 6 bases from V and 3 bases from J; bases unmatched to any gene: 9. The CDR3 reads CASRLLAGAYYEQYF. Here the CDR3 DNA reads TGTGCCAGCAGGCTACTAGCGGGCGCTTACTACGAGCAGTACTTC.

This clonotype was observed many times. The rearrangement links TRBV25-1 to TRBJ1-5; D call uncertain. V was cut by 1 base and J by 0 bases, with 13 bases left in between. The CDR3 is made up of 17 amino acids. Germline V lookup: CDR1 MGHDK, CDR2 SYGVNS. DNA of the CDR3: TGTGCCAGCAGTGAATGCGGGCGGTCGTATAGCAATCAGCCCCAGCATTTT. Translation: CASSECGRSYSNQPQHF.

Many counts were recorded for this clonotype. The chain links TRBV20-1 to TRBJ2-7; D tentatively fits TRBD1 or TRBD2 (6 bases each). The CDR3 is 17 residues long. The germline V gene encodes CDR1 DFQATT and CDR2 SNEGSKA (reference sequence). V shed 0 bases and J shed 3 bases, with 21 bases lying between them. CDR3 protein: CSARDRRKGGSLYEQYF. The CDR3 DNA is TGCAGTGCTAGAGATCGGCGTAAGGGGGGCTCTCTCTACGAGCAGTACTTC.

This clonotype has ten or more counts. The CDR3 is CSVALYLNTGELFF. DNA of the CDR3: TGCAGCGTTGCACTGTACTTAAACACCGGGGAGCTGTTTTTT. The rearrangement joins TRBV29-1 to TRBJ2-2, with unresolved D. The CDR3 sequence is 14 residues long. The germline V gene encodes CDR1 SQVTM and CDR2 ANQGSEA. The germline V and J ends were trimmed by 4 bases and 2 bases, with 11 bases remaining between them.

This clonotype appeared many times. The chain employs TRBV7-9 and TRBJ2-5, with a tentative D call TRBD2 (6 bases). The germline V and J ends were trimmed by 4 bases and 2 bases, with 17 bases remaining between them. CDR1 is SEHNR and CDR2 is FQNEAQ in the germline V gene (reference sequence). The CDR3 is made up of 16 amino acids. CDR3: CASSSYPPGVQETQYF. The CDR3 region has the DNA TGTGCCAGCAGCTCCTACCCCCCGGGGGTACAAGAGACCCAGTACTTC.

This clonotype was recorded many times. This chain joins TRBV9 and TRBJ1-2; D gene uncertain. V was pared by 3 bases and J by 3 bases, with 21 bases between. The CDR3 covers 17 residues. Looked up from germline, CDR1 is SGDLS and CDR2 is YYNGEE. The CDR3 protein is CASSADGVPRADYGYTF. Written as DNA, the CDR3 is TGTGCCAGCAGCGCGGACGGAGTGCCAAGAGCGGACTATGGCTACACCTTC.

At least ten counts were recorded for this clonotype. The chain carries TRBV10-3 and TRBJ1-2; 7 bases line up with TRBD1. In germline, CDR1 is ENHRY, CDR2 SYGVKD. The CDR3 runs to 15 residues. Trimming removed 9 bases from V and 5 bases from J; junction bases left unmatched: 15. Here the CDR3 reads CAIRQPGQREYGYTF. The CDR3 DNA reads TGTGCCATTAGACAACCGGGACAGCGAGAGTATGGCTACACCTTC.

This chain links TRBV7-9 with TRBJ1-2; D is possibly TRBD1 (6 bases). The length of the CDR3 is 15 residues. The V end was cut by 10 bases, the J end by 4 bases, with 22 bases between. CDR1 SEHNR and CDR2 FQNEAQ come from the germline V gene (reference sequence). CDR3 loop: CANSYRPRGRYGYTF. The CDR3 DNA follows: TGTGCCAACAGTTACCGCCCCAGGGGACGCTATGGCTACACCTTC. The full variable domain, with the rest looked up from reference TRBV7-9 and TRBJ1-2, is DTGVSQNPRHKITKRGQNVTFRCDPISEHNRLYWYRQTLGQGPEFLTYFQNEAQLEKSRLLSDRFSAERPKGSFSTLEIQRTEQGDSAMYLCANSYRPRGRYGYTFGSGTRLTVV.

This clonotype was recorded many times. The chain has TRBV7-2 and TRBJ2-3; 10 bases fit TRBD2. J was trimmed by 4 bases and V by 1 base; bases with no gene match: 8. The CDR3 spans 17 residues. CDR1 SGHTA and CDR2 FQGNSA come from the germline V gene. The CDR3 is CASSLEASGGAADTQYF. The CDR3, as DNA: TGTGCCAGCAGCTTAGAGGCGAGCGGGGGGGCGGCAGATACGCAGTATTTT. The full variable domain, completed using reference TRBV7-2 and TRBJ2-3, is GAGVSQSPSNKVTEKGKDVELRCDPISGHTALYWYRQSLGQGLEFLIYFQGNSAPDKSGLPSDRFSAERTGGSVSTLTIQRTQQEDSAVYLCASSLEASGGAADTQYFGPGTRLTVL.

This clonotype was detected ten times or more. The V gene is TRBV7-9, the J gene TRBJ2-7, with D possibly matching TRBD1 (5 bases). V lost 4 bases and J 2 bases, leaving 9 bases between the germline ends. The CDR3 extends over 13 amino acids. The germline gives CDR1 SEHNR, CDR2 FQNEAQ (reference sequence). CDR3 loop: CASSSRGTYEQYF. CDR3 coding DNA: TGTGCCAGCAGCTCAAGGGGAACCTACGAGCAGTACTTC.

This clonotype occurred many times. The gene calls are TRBV4-2 and TRBJ1-2; maybe TRBD1 (6 bases). The CDR3 sequence is 15 residues long. V was trimmed by 1 base and J by 2 bases, leaving 11 bases between them. Germline CDR1 LGHNA, CDR2 YNFKEQ. This CDR3 is CASSQGTEENYGYTF. In DNA, the CDR3 is TGTGCCAGCAGCCAAGGGACAGAAGAAAACTATGGCTACACCTTC.

This clonotype has a count of ten or more. The J gene is TRBJ1-2, the V gene TRBV6-6; the D is unclear. This CDR3 region has 17 residues. Trimming removed 6 bases from V and 1 base from J, with 21 bases in between. Germline V gives CDR1 MNHNY, CDR2 SVGAGI (reference sequence). CDR3 coding DNA: TGTGCCAGCAGCCCTTTGGAGGACCTATCTTTTAACTATGGCTACACCTTC. This translates into CASSPLEDLSFNYGYTF.

This clonotype appeared many times. The chain couples TRBV7-2 to TRBJ2-1; no definite D call. The CDR3 has 15 residues. The V and J ends lost 5 bases and 0 bases respectively, with 11 bases between them. In germline, CDR1 is SGHTA, CDR2 FQGNSA. CDR3 loop: CASSLQRSSYNEQFF. For the CDR3, the DNA is TGTGCCAGCAGCCTACAAAGGAGCTCCTACAATGAGCAGTTCTTC.

This clonotype came up a few times. The J gene is TRBJ2-1, the V gene TRBV3-1, with TRBD2 matching over 8 bases. Germline V gene sequence: CDR1 LGHDT, CDR2 YNNKEL (reference sequence). The junction had 1 base not matched to a gene; V was cut back by 0 bases and J by 0 bases. The CDR3 length is 16 residues. CDR3 sequence reads: CASSQERGASYNEQFF. The DNA of the CDR3 is TGTGCCAGCAGCCAAGAGCGGGGGGCCTCCTACAATGAGCAGTTCTTC.

Many counts were recorded for this clonotype. This chain connects TRBV6-2 or TRBV6-3 to TRBJ2-7; 9 bases agree with TRBD1. V gave up 5 bases and J gave up 5 bases; unmatched junction bases: 7. This CDR3 has 14 residues. The germline V gene has CDR1 MNHEY and CDR2 SVGEGT. CDR3 nucleotides: TGTGCCAGCAGTCATCCGGACAGGGGCAACGAGCAGTACTTC. Translating gives CASSHPDRGNEQYF.

This clonotype was recorded at least ten times. J is TRBJ2-7 and V is TRBV5-1, with D hard to call. The CDR3 has 16 residues. Germline assignment: CDR1 SGHRS and CDR2 YFSETQ. V was shortened by 2 bases and J by 1 base, with 16 bases between the two germline ends. The DNA for the CDR3 is TGCGCCAGCAGCTTCGCTCCCAGTAAGTTGTCCTACGAGCAGTACTTC. This sequence encodes CASSFAPSKLSYEQYF.

This clonotype was seen repeatedly, ten times or more. V usage is TRBV6-2 or TRBV6-3 and J usage is TRBJ2-3, with TRBD1 identical over 10 bases. The CDR3 totals 18 residues. The germline V gene encodes CDR1 MNHEY and CDR2 SVGEGT. V lost 0 bases and J lost 0; bases outside the gene matches: 6. CDR3 residues: CASSYSTGGRQSTDTQYF. In nucleotides, the CDR3 is TGTGCCAGCAGTTACTCGACAGGGGGCCGACAAAGCACAGATACGCAGTATTTT.

This clonotype has ten or more counts. CDR3 protein: CASSLAGGFTDTQYF. CDR3 sequence (DNA): TGCGCCAGCAGCTTGGCCGGGGGCTTCACAGATACGCAGTATTTT. This chain uses TRBV5-1 with TRBJ2-3; the D call may be TRBD1 or TRBD2 (6 bases each). Germline values: CDR1 SGHRS, CDR2 YFSETQ. The CDR3 is 15 amino acids. Trimming removed 0 bases from V and 2 bases from J, with 10 bases in between.

The sample holds many counts of this clonotype. V is TRBV5-1 and J is TRBJ2-1; a possible D gene is TRBD1 (5 bases). Germline assignment: CDR1 SGHRS and CDR2 YFSETQ. The CDR3 is made up of 15 amino acids. Trimming shortened V by 0 bases and J by 7 bases, and 14 bases separated the two germline ends. In DNA form, the CDR3 reads TGCGCCAGCAGCTTGGAGTGGGGCAGGTGGAATGAGCAGTTCTTC. This sequence encodes CASSLEWGRWNEQFF.

This clonotype was recorded at least ten times. The chain combines TRBV9 with TRBJ2-3; 7 bases agree with TRBD2. The CDR3 spans 13 residues. From germline, CDR1 is SGDLS and CDR2 YYNGEE. Germline trimming cut 2 bases from V and 8 bases from J; bases unmatched to any gene: 5. The CDR3 DNA reads as TGTGCCAGCAGCGTTGGGGGGGAAGGTACGCAGTATTTT. It is translated as CASSVGGEGTQYF.

The table lists this clonotype with many counts. V gene TRBV7-9 combines with J gene TRBJ2-1; a weak D match, TRBD1 (5 bases). Germline lookup yields CDR1 SEHNR and CDR2 FQNEAQ (reference sequence). This CDR3 contains 13 residues. Trimming shortened V by 5 bases and J by 2 bases, and 7 bases separated the two germline ends. CDR3 in amino acids: CASSPRAYNEQFF. The CDR3 nucleotides are TGTGCCAGCAGCCCCAGGGCCTACAATGAGCAGTTCTTC. Full variable domain (rest looked up from reference TRBV7-9 and TRBJ2-1): DTGVSQNPRHKITKRGQNVTFRCDPISEHNRLYWYRQTLGQGPEFLTYFQNEAQLEKSRLLSDRFSAERPKGSFSTLEIQRTEQGDSAMYLCASSPRAYNEQFFGPGTRLTVL.

This clonotype was detected many times. The chain carries TRBV12-3 or TRBV12-4 and TRBJ1-2; 7 nucleotides agree with TRBD1. The junction had 4 bases not matched to a gene; V was cut back by 5 bases and J by 4 bases. The length of the CDR3 is 13 residues. The CDR3 nucleotides read TGTGCCAGCAGTCCGGACAGGAGCTATGGCTACACCTTC. This translates into CASSPDRSYGYTF.

This clonotype occurred many times. This chain links TRBV29-1 with TRBJ1-2, with D tentatively TRBD1 (5 bases). Germline V lookup: CDR1 SQVTM, CDR2 ANQGSEA. Trimming shortened V by 7 bases and J by 4 bases, and 19 bases separated the two germline ends. The CDR3 runs 14 residues. Written as DNA, the CDR3 is TGCAGCGCCCGCAGGGATGCCGGGGGCTATGGCTACACCTTC. This translates into CSARRDAGGYGYTF.

This clonotype was counted ten times or more. This chain uses TRBV12-3 or TRBV12-4 with TRBJ1-1; 7 bases are a match to TRBD1. V gave up 6 bases and J gave up 5 bases; unmatched junction bases: 3. CDR3 size: 12 residues. The CDR3 DNA is TGTGCCAGCAGCCCACAGGGGACTGAAGCTTTCTTT. It codes for CASSPQGTEAFF.

This clonotype was seen repeatedly, ten times or more. This chain links TRBV5-1 with TRBJ2-7, with TRBD1 identical over 9 bases. The germline CDR1 and CDR2 sequences are SGHRS and YFSETQ. Unmatched junction bases numbered 5, after V lost 4 bases and J lost 3 bases. The CDR3 has 14 residues. The CDR3 DNA follows: TGCGCCAGCAGCCCCAGGGACAGGGTCTACGAGCAGTACTTC. This codes for CASSPRDRVYEQYF.